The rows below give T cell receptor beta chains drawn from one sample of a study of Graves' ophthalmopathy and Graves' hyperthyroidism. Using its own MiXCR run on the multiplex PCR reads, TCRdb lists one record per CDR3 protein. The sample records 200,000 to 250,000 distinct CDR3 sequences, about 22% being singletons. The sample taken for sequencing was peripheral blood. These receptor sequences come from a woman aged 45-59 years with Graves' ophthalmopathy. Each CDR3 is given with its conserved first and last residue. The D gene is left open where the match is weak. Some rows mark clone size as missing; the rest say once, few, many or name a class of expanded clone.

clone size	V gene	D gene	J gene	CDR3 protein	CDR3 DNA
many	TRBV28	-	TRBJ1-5	CASSRRLAANQPQHF	TGTGCCAGCAGCCGGAGGTTGGCAGCCAATCAGCCCCAGCATTTT
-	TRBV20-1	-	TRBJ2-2	CSARTDRRGDTGELFF	TGCAGTGCTAGAACGGACAGGAGGGGGGACACCGGGGAGCTGTTTTTT
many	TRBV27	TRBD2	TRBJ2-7	CASSLYGGRTYEQYF	TGTGCCAGCAGTTTATACGGCGGGAGGACCTACGAGCAGTACTTC
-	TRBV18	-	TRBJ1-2	CASSPESQKGGYTF	TGTGCCAGCTCACCGGAGTCCCAAAAGGGGGGCTACACCTTC
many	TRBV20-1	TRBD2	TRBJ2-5	CSARALAGGQETQYF	TGCAGTGCTCGAGCCTTAGCGGGAGGGCAAGAGACCCAGTACTTC
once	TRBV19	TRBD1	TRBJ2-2	CPGRAGTGGIGELFF	TGTCCCGGTAGAGCCGGGACAGGGGGCATCGGGGAGCTGTTTTTT
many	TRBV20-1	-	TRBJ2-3	CSARIRSVTDTQYF	TGCAGTGCTAGGATCCGATCGGTTACGGATACGCAGTATTTT
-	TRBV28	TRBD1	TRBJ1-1	CASSQPGQGVNTEAFF	TGTGCCAGCAGTCAACCGGGACAGGGGGTGAACACTGAAGCTTTCTTT
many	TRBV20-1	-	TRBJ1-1	CSARDWGRTEAFF	TGCAGTGCTAGAGATTGGGGGCGGACCGAAGCTTTCTTT
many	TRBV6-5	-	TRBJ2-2	CASSYPLDRSNTGELFF	TGTGCCAGCAGTTACCCGTTAGACAGATCGAACACCGGGGAGCTGTTTTTT
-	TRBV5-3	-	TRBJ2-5	CASSLGWGQETQYF	TGTGCCAGCAGTTTAGGGTGGGGCCAAGAGACCCAGTACTTC
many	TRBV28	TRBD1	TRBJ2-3	CASSRQGGGRDTQYF	TGTGCCAGCAGTCGACAGGGGGGAGGCCGGGATACGCAGTATTTT
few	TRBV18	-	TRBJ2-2	CASSPQRTGELFF	TGTGCCAGCTCACCTCAGCGCACCGGGGAGCTGTTTTTT
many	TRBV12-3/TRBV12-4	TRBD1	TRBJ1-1	CASSPGQGAEAFF	TGTGCCAGCAGCCCCGGACAGGGCGCTGAAGCTTTCTTT
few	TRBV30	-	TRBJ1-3	CAWKWQLSGNTIYF	TGTGCCTGGAAATGGCAGCTCTCTGGAAACACCATATATTTT
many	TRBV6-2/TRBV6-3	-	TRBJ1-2	CASSDFGYGYTF	TGTGCCAGCAGTGACTTCGGCTATGGCTACACCTTC
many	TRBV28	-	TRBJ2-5	CASSLVSQETQYF	TGTGCCAGCAGTCTGGTATCACAAGAGACCCAGTACTTC
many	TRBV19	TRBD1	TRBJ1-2	CASRLQGLHDGYTF	TGTGCCAGTAGACTACAGGGGTTGCACGATGGCTACACCTTC
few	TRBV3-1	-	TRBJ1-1	CASSPQIVQSSEAFF	TGTGCCAGCAGCCCGCAAATCGTCCAGTCCAGTGAAGCTTTCTTT
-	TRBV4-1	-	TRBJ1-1	CASSQSTGFTEAFF	TGCGCCAGCAGCCAATCGACAGGTTTCACTGAAGCTTTCTTT
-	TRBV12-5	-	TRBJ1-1	CAIGLALVNTEAFF	TGTGCTATTGGTTTGGCACTGGTGAACACTGAAGCTTTCTTT
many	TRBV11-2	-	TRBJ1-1	CASSLLQGDTEAFF	TGTGCCAGCAGCTTATTACAAGGGGACACTGAAGCTTTCTTT
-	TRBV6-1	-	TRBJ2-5	CASSEGRGLETQYF	TGTGCCAGCAGTGAGGGCAGGGGATTGGAGACCCAGTACTTC
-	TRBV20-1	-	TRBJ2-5	CSARVGGYQETQYF	TGCAGTGCTAGAGTGGGTGGATACCAAGAGACCCAGTACTTC
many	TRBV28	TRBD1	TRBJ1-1	CASRLDRRDTEAFF	TGTGCCAGCAGATTGGACAGGAGGGACACTGAAGCTTTCTTT
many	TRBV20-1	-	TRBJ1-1	CSAPLIDRSWAFF	TGCAGTGCTCCCTTAATCGACCGGAGTTGGGCTTTCTTT